Included here is one T cell receptor (beta chain) sequence, with context. A much larger clone differs from this one at a single base, so this may be a read error. The CDR3 covers 16 residues. Germline V gene data show CDR1 as LGHNA and CDR2 as YNFKEQ. These data originate in a study of blood T cells in healthy people across ages. Isolation of PBMCs gave at least 7 million cells per sample. Alongside a J-beta primer mix, a sample-barcoded 5' primer served in a second PCR lasting roughly 7 to 11 cycles. TCRdb analysed the 5' RACE reads with MiXCR anew, one entry per CDR3 protein. The profile shows approximately 1,000,000 distinct CDR3 sequences, under 45% of them singletons.

V gene TRBV4-2 combines with J gene TRBJ2-7, with 10 positions matching TRBD2. The clonotype originates from a woman aged 60 to 75 in good health. The sequencing sample was made of blood. CDR3 bases: TGTGCCAGCGGCCAAGGGGGGGGTCTAGCGGGAGTCGAGCAGTACTTC. It specifies CASGQGGGLAGVEQYF.